This T cell receptor (beta chain) appears in the sequencing data of a study of blood T cell repertoires in COVID-19. Profiling relied on immunoSEQ multiplex PCR, and the TCRdb table lists in-frame clones only, not all of them. Of roughly 250,000 clones listed, about 85% were seen once; the top ten hold about 6%. Participant age was roughly 18 to 90 years, and participants resided in 24 US areas. Participant-reported clinical history was the basis for cohort assignment. This clone has just one count. The material sequenced was PBMCs or T cells enriched from blood (not recorded which). The receptor was isolated from a woman in her twenties or thirties with acute COVID-19.

The CDR3 coding sequence is TGTGCCAGCAGCGCCGGGACTAGCGGGAGTAGGGTGGGGCAGTTCTTC. This encodes CASSAGTSGSRVGQFF. The chain has TRBV11-1 and TRBJ2-1; the match to TRBD2 covers 14 bases. The CDR3 covers 16 residues. Trimming at V came to 5 bases and at J to 12 bases, leaving 12 bases not matched to a gene. Germline loops: CDR1 SGHAT, CDR2 FQDESV (reference sequence).